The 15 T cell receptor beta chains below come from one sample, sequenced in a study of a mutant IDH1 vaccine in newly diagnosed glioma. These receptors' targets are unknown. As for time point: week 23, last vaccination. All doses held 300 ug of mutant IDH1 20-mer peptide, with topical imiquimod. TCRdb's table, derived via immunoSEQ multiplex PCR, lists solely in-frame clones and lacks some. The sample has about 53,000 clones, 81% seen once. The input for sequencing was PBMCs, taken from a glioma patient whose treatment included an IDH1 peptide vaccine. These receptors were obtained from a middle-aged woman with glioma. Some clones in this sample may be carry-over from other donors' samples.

CDR3 sequence (DNA): TGTGCCAGCAGCTCCGGGGGGTCCAACTATGGCTACACCTTC. Translated: CASSSGGSNYGYTF. The V gene is TRBV2, the J gene TRBJ1-2, with D perhaps TRBD1 (5 bases). The germline CDR1 and CDR2 sequences are SNHLY and FYNNEI. Trimming removed 6 bases at V and 2 bases at J, with 13 bases between. The CDR3 is made up of 14 amino acids. Supplemented by reference TRBV2 and TRBJ1-2, the full variable domain reads EPEVTQTPSHQVTQMGQEVILRCVPISNHLYFYWYRQILGQKVEFLVSFYNNEISEKSEIFDDQFSVERPDGSNFTLKIRSTKLEDSAMYFCASSSGGSNYGYTFGSGTRLTVV.

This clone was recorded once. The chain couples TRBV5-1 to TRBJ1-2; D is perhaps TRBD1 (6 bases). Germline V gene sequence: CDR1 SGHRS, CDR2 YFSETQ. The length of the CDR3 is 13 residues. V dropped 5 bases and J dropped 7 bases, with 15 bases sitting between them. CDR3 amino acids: CASRVGGDRGYTF. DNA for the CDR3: TGCGCCAGCAGGGTAGGGGGGGATCGTGGCTACACCTTC.

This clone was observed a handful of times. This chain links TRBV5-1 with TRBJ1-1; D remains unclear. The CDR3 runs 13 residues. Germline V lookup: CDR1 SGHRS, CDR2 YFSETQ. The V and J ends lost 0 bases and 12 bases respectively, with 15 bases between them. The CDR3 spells CASSLAWEGVTFF. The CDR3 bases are TGCGCCAGCAGCTTGGCCTGGGAGGGTGTGACTTTCTTT. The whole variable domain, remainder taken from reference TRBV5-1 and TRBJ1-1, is KAGVTQTPRYLIKTRGQQVTLSCSPISGHRSVSWYQQTPGQGLQFLFEYFSETQRNKGNFPGRFSGRQFSNSRSEMNVSTLELGDSALYLCASSLAWEGVTFFGQGTRLTVV.

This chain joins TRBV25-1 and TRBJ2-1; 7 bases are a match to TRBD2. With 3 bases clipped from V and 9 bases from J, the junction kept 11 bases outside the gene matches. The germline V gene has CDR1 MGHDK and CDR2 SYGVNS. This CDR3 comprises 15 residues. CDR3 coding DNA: TGTGCCAGCAGTGAGCCAGCGGGGTATTCGGTTGAGCAGTTCTTC. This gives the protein CASSEPAGYSVEQFF. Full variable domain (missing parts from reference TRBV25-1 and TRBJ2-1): EADIYQTPRYLVIGTGKKITLECSQTMGHDKMYWYQQDPGMELHLIHYSYGVNSTEKGDLSSESTVSRIRTEHFPLTLESARPSHTSQYLCASSEPAGYSVEQFFGPGTRLTVL.

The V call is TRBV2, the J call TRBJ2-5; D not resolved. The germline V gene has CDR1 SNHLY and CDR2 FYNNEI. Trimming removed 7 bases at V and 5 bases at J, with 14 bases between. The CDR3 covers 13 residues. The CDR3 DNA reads TGTGCCAGCAATGTGTCTCCACGGGAGACCCAGTACTTC. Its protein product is CASNVSPRETQYF.

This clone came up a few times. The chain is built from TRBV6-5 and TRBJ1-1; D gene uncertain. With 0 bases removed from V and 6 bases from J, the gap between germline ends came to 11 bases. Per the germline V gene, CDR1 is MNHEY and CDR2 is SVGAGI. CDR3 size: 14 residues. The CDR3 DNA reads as TGTGCCAGCAGTTACTCGTGGAGGGAGGCTGAAGCTTTCTTT. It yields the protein CASSYSWREAEAFF.

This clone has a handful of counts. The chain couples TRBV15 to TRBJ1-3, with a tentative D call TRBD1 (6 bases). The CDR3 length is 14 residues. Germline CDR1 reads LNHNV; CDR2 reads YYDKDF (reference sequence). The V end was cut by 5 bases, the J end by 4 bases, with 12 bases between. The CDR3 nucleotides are TGTGCCACCAGCGGAGCCAGGGGAGGAAACACCATATATTTT. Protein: CATSGARGGNTIYF. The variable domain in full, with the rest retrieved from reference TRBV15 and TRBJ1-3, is DAMVIQNPRYQVTQFGKPVTLSCSQTLNHNVMYWYQQKSSQAPKLLFHYYDKDFNNEADTPDNFQSRRPNTSFCFLDIRSPGLGDTAMYLCATSGARGGNTIYFGEGSWLTVV.

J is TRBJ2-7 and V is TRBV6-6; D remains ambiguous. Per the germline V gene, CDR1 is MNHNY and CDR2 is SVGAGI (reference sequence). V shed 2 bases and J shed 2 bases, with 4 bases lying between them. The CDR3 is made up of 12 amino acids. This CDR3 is CASSYGTYEQYF. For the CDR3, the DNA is TGTGCCAGCAGTTACGGGACCTACGAGCAGTACTTC.

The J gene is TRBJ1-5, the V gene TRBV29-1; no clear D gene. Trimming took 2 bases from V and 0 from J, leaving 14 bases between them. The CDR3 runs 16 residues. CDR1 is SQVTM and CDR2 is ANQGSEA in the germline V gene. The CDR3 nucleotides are TGCAGCGTTGAACCACACTTCACCTATAGCAATCAGCCCCAGCATTTT. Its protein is CSVEPHFTYSNQPQHF.

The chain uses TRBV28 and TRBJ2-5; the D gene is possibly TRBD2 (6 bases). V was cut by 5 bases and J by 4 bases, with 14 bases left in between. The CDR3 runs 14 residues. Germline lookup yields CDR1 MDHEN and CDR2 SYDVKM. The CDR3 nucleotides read TGTGCCAGCAGTCCTAGGGCGGGGTTAGAGACCCAGTACTTC. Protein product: CASSPRAGLETQYF.

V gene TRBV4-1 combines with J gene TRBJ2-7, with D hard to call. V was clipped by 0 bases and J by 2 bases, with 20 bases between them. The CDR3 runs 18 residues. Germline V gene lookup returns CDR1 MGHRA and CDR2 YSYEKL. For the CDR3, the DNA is TGCGCCAGCAGCCAAGAGGAACGAGTTAAAGAGTATGCCTACGAGCAGTACTTC. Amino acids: CASSQEERVKEYAYEQYF.

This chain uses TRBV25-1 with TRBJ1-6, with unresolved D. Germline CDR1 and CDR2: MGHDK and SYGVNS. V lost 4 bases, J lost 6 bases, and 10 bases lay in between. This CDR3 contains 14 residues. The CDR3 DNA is TGTGCCAGCAGTGGAGGACCGGTTAATTCACCCCTCCACTTT. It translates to CASSGGPVNSPLHF.

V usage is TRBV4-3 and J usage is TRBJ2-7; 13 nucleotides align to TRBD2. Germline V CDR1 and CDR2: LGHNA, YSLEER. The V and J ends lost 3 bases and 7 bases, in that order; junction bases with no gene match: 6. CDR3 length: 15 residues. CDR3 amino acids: CASSQQTSGGREQYF. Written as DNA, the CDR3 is TGCGCCAGCAGCCAGCAGACTAGCGGGGGGCGAGAGCAGTACTTC.

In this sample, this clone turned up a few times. The CDR3 region has the DNA TGTGCCAGCAGAGACGGGGGCGAGCAGTACTTC. Protein: CASRDGGEQYF. The V gene is TRBV7-6, the J gene TRBJ2-7, with D maybe TRBD2 (6 bases). The germline V gene has CDR1 SGHVS and CDR2 FNYEAQ. The CDR3 covers 11 residues. V was cut by 6 bases and J by 6 bases, with 9 bases left in between.

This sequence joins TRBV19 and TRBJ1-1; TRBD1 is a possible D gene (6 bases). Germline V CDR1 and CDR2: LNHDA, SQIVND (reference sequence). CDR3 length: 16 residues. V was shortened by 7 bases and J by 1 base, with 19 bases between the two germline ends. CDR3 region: CASITRVGGRNTEAFF. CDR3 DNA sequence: TGTGCCAGTATCACTAGGGTAGGGGGTAGGAACACTGAAGCTTTCTTT.